The clone carrying this T cell receptor beta chain has just a few counts. Antigen unknown. The data are from a study of blood T cells in healthy people across ages. Study observations and caveats: Observed TCR beta diversity per million T cells went down as age went up. This fall followed a roughly linear course with age.

Alongside a J-beta primer mix, a sample-barcoded 5' primer served in a second PCR lasting roughly 6 to 12 cycles. In TCRdb, the 5' RACE reads were re-called with MiXCR into one record per CDR3 protein. The sample yields 630,000 or so distinct CDR3 sequences, roughly 31% seen once. Drawn from each donor were 8.5 to 10 milliliters of peripheral blood. V was trimmed by 6 bases and J by 4 bases, leaving 13 bases between them. This CDR3 has 13 residues. The V and J genes are TRBV12-3 or TRBV12-4 and TRBJ2-7; no reliable D call. The source material was blood. The clonotype was recovered from a woman at least 80 years old in good health. In nucleotides, the CDR3 is TGTGCCAGCAGCGTCCTGACCCGTTACGAGCAGTACTTC. Encoded protein: CASSVLTRYEQYF.